Listed below are T cell receptor beta chains from one sample, sequenced in a study of read filtering for tumor transcriptome and immune sequencing. Each CDR3 protein gets one entry after TCRdb re-called the reads with MiXCR. The table records some 120,000 distinct CDR3 sequences, 13% of them present only once. Source material: a population of CD138-negative cells sorted from bone marrow. The receptors originated from a donor aged 40 or older with multiple myeloma. Both conserved end residues are part of each CDR3. A D gene is named only where the DNA matches it firmly. Part of the rows lack a size; the others show once, few, many or a class for expanded clones.

V gene: TRBV7-9
J gene: TRBJ2-5
D gene: .
clone size: .
CDR3 DNA: TGTGCCAGCAGCTCCTCTTTCCCGGAGACCCAGTACTTC
CDR3 protein: CASSSSFPETQYF

V gene: TRBV7-3
J gene: TRBJ2-1
D gene: TRBD1
clone size: few
CDR3 DNA: TGTGCCAGCAGCACTTCCCGGGACAGCAATGAGCAGTTCTTC
CDR3 protein: CASSTSRDSNEQFF

V gene: TRBV12-3/TRBV12-4
J gene: TRBJ1-3
D gene: .
clone size: many
CDR3 DNA: TGTGCCAGCAGTTTTGGGGTGGGTGGAAACACCATATATTTT
CDR3 protein: CASSFGVGGNTIYF

V gene: TRBV20-1
J gene: TRBJ1-1
D gene: .
clone size: many
CDR3 DNA: TGCAGTGCTAGATTGCAGAACACTGAAGCTTTCTTT
CDR3 protein: CSARLQNTEAFF

V gene: TRBV5-1
J gene: TRBJ2-4
D gene: .
clone size: many
CDR3 DNA: TGCGCCAGCAGCGGAGGGGGTGTAGCCAAAAACATTCAGTACTTC
CDR3 protein: CASSGGGVAKNIQYF

V gene: TRBV29-1
J gene: TRBJ2-5
D gene: .
clone size: many
CDR3 DNA: TGCAGCGTTAGGTTCGGGGGCATAGGCAGAGGGACCCAGTACTTC
CDR3 protein: CSVRFGGIGRGTQYF

V gene: TRBV10-2
J gene: TRBJ2-5
D gene: .
clone size: many
CDR3 DNA: TGCGCCAGCATTGGAACCCGACTGTACCAAGAGACCCAGTACTTC
CDR3 protein: CASIGTRLYQETQYF

V gene: TRBV6-6
J gene: TRBJ2-1
D gene: .
clone size: many
CDR3 DNA: TGTGCCAGCAGGGGACTTTCCAATGAGCAGTTCTTC
CDR3 protein: CASRGLSNEQFF

V gene: TRBV3-1
J gene: TRBJ2-5
D gene: .
clone size: .
CDR3 DNA: TGTGCCAGCAGCCAAGCGCCAGGGCCTCAAGAGACCCAGTACTTC
CDR3 protein: CASSQAPGPQETQYF

V gene: TRBV10-2
J gene: TRBJ1-5
D gene: .
clone size: many
CDR3 DNA: TGCGCCAGCAGTTTGACGGATAGCAATCAGCCCCAGCATTTT
CDR3 protein: CASSLTDSNQPQHF

V gene: TRBV20-1
J gene: TRBJ2-7
D gene: .
clone size: many
CDR3 DNA: TGCAGTGCTCACACCCCGCAGACATACTACGAGCAGTACTTC
CDR3 protein: CSAHTPQTYYEQYF

V gene: TRBV6-5
J gene: TRBJ2-1
D gene: .
clone size: many
CDR3 DNA: TGTGCCAGCAGTTACTCCGAGACCTACAATGAGCAGTTCTTC
CDR3 protein: CASSYSETYNEQFF

V gene: TRBV3-1
J gene: TRBJ1-1
D gene: .
clone size: few
CDR3 DNA: TGTGCCAGCAGCCACCCCCCCGGGATTAGGGGCACTGAAGCTTTCTTT
CDR3 protein: CASSHPPGIRGTEAFF

V gene: TRBV4-2
J gene: TRBJ2-6
D gene: .
clone size: many
CDR3 DNA: TGTGCCAGCAGCCAAGATCATCCGGGGTCCGGCGTCCTGACTTTC
CDR3 protein: CASSQDHPGSGVLTF

V gene: TRBV29-1
J gene: TRBJ2-1
D gene: TRBD2
clone size: many
CDR3 DNA: TGCAGCGCCCTCCCCGAGCGGGGGCGTATTAACTCCTACAATGAGCAGTTCTTC
CDR3 protein: CSALPERGRINSYNEQFF

V gene: TRBV27
J gene: TRBJ1-4
D gene: TRBD1
clone size: many
CDR3 DNA: TGTGCCAGCAGTTTATGGACAGGGTCGATCGAAAAACTGTTTTTT
CDR3 protein: CASSLWTGSIEKLFF

V gene: TRBV7-9
J gene: TRBJ2-1
D gene: .
clone size: many
CDR3 DNA: TGTGCCAGCAACCATCCCGAAGACAATGAGCAGTTCTTC
CDR3 protein: CASNHPEDNEQFF

V gene: TRBV6-5
J gene: TRBJ2-3
D gene: .
clone size: once
CDR3 DNA: TGTGCCAGCAGTCCACTCAGCGCAGATACGCAGTATTTT
CDR3 protein: CASSPLSADTQYF

V gene: TRBV4-2
J gene: TRBJ2-1
D gene: TRBD2
clone size: .
CDR3 DNA: TGTGCCAGCAGCCAAGATTTTTCGACTAGCGGGGGGCAATGGAATGAGCAGTTCTTC
CDR3 protein: CASSQDFSTSGGQWNEQFF

V gene: TRBV20-1
J gene: TRBJ2-6
D gene: .
clone size: many
CDR3 DNA: TGCAGTGCTAGAGTTGGAAAATCAGGGGCCAACGTCCTGACTTTC
CDR3 protein: CSARVGKSGANVLTF

V gene: TRBV5-1
J gene: TRBJ1-1
D gene: .
clone size: many
CDR3 DNA: TGCGCCAGCGCCCCTTTAAGGCAGAACACTGAAGCTTTCTTT
CDR3 protein: CASAPLRQNTEAFF

V gene: TRBV9
J gene: TRBJ2-3
D gene: TRBD2
clone size: many
CDR3 DNA: TGTGCCAGCAGCGTACTTAGCGGGAGTCTCACAGATACGCAGTATTTT
CDR3 protein: CASSVLSGSLTDTQYF

V gene: TRBV3-1
J gene: TRBJ1-5
D gene: .
clone size: few
CDR3 DNA: TGTGCCAGCAGCCCGGGGTTTGAAAATCAGCCCCAGCATTTT
CDR3 protein: CASSPGFENQPQHF

V gene: TRBV24-1
J gene: TRBJ2-1
D gene: TRBD2
clone size: many
CDR3 DNA: TGTGCCACCGGCCAAGGGAGGGCAACGAACAATGAGCAGTTCTTC
CDR3 protein: CATGQGRATNNEQFF

V gene: TRBV28
J gene: TRBJ2-7
D gene: .
clone size: many
CDR3 DNA: TGTGCCAGCAGTTTAGGGGGAAACTCCTACGAGCAGTACTTC
CDR3 protein: CASSLGGNSYEQYF

V gene: TRBV13
J gene: TRBJ1-1
D gene: .
clone size: many
CDR3 DNA: TGTGCCAGCAGCCCCGGCGGGAACACTGAAGCTTTCTTT
CDR3 protein: CASSPGGNTEAFF

V gene: TRBV20-1
J gene: TRBJ2-1
D gene: TRBD2
clone size: many
CDR3 DNA: TGCAGTGCTAGCCGACTAGCGGGATACAATGAGCAGTTCTTC
CDR3 protein: CSASRLAGYNEQFF

V gene: TRBV18
J gene: TRBJ2-1
D gene: TRBD1
clone size: few
CDR3 DNA: TGTGCCAGCGCGACAGCAGGGGGCGGTTCCTACAATGAGCAGTTCTTC
CDR3 protein: CASATAGGGSYNEQFF

V gene: TRBV7-8
J gene: TRBJ2-2
D gene: TRBD1
clone size: .
CDR3 DNA: TGTGCCAGCAGCTTATCAGGGGGCATGACCGGGGAGCTGTTTTTT
CDR3 protein: CASSLSGGMTGELFF

V gene: TRBV5-6
J gene: TRBJ1-4
D gene: TRBD1
clone size: many
CDR3 DNA: TGTGCCAGCAGCCGGGACAGGGGGCCCACTAATGAAAAACTGTTTTTT
CDR3 protein: CASSRDRGPTNEKLFF

V gene: TRBV3-1
J gene: TRBJ2-1
D gene: TRBD2
clone size: many
CDR3 DNA: TGTGCCAGCAGTAGACTAGCGGGGGGGCGTAATGAGCAGTTCTTC
CDR3 protein: CASSRLAGGRNEQFF

V gene: TRBV6-2/TRBV6-3
J gene: TRBJ2-1
D gene: .
clone size: many
CDR3 DNA: TGTGCCAGCACCCCACAGGGCGGCTACAATGAGCAGTTCTTC
CDR3 protein: CASTPQGGYNEQFF

V gene: TRBV20-1
J gene: TRBJ2-5
D gene: .
clone size: many
CDR3 DNA: TGCAGTGCCCGGGCCGAACCGGGGTACCAAGAGACCCAGTACTTC
CDR3 protein: CSARAEPGYQETQYF

V gene: TRBV29-1
J gene: TRBJ2-2
D gene: .
clone size: .
CDR3 DNA: TGCAGCGCCCCCCGGGATACGAACACCGGGGAGCTGTTTTTT
CDR3 protein: CSAPRDTNTGELFF

V gene: TRBV6-1
J gene: TRBJ1-1
D gene: TRBD1
clone size: many
CDR3 DNA: TGTGCCAGCAGGACAGGGGGTTCGAACACTGAAGCTTTCTTT
CDR3 protein: CASRTGGSNTEAFF